The entry that follows covers one T cell receptor beta chain sequence. Its specificity is not known. The data originate from a study of cytomegalovirus exposure and HLA in healthy donors. Study-level points and caveats: When analyzed later, the rates of TCR association showed variation by HLA locus, with DRB1 the most and HLA-C the fewest. It was likely that a cluster of highly shared sequence variants was a sequencing artifact.

V was clipped by 6 bases and J by 3 bases, with 11 bases between them. Germline V lookup: CDR1 SQVTM, CDR2 ANQGSEA. The CDR3 consists of 12 residues. The study ran its PCR with 60 Vbeta and 13 Jbeta primers. Repertoires were generated with immunoSEQ multiplex PCR, while TCRdb's copy carries only in-frame clones and drops some. The ten top clones account for more than 2.5%, within a sample of about 75,000 clones. This chain links TRBV29-1 with TRBJ1-1; TRBD1 might be the D (5 bases). Specimen: PBMCs. This sequence originates from a man aged 40-49 years in good health and CMV-seronegative. CDR3 residues: CSVGRQYTEAFF. The CDR3 DNA follows: TGCAGCGTAGGTCGACAGTACACTGAAGCTTTCTTT.